Presented here are 3 T cell receptor beta chains from one specimen sequenced in a study of OX40 agonist ivuxolimab in advanced cancers. Sequencing was performed with immunoSEQ multiplex PCR; in TCRdb, only in-frame clones are kept and a portion is missing. The sample has fewer than 90,000 clones; approximately 90% are singletons. Sequencing was performed on CD4+ or CD8+ T cells sorted from blood, taken in a trial of the OX40 agonist ivuxolimab. The receptors come from an adult with an advanced solid tumor such as melanoma, head and neck, liver or kidney cancer.

The chain combines TRBV5-1 with TRBJ1-6; D call uncertain. V lost 0 bases, J lost 3 bases, and 4 bases lay in between. Per the germline V gene, CDR1 is SGHRS and CDR2 is YFSETQ. The CDR3 sequence is 14 residues long. The CDR3, as DNA: TGCGCCAGCAGCTTGGAGGACTATAATTCACCCCTCCACTTT. The encoded protein is CASSLEDYNSPLHF.

This clone was found many times. In the same sample, other DNA sequences code for this CDR3. V is TRBV7-2 and J is TRBJ2-7; D not certain. Per germline, CDR1 SGHTA and CDR2 FQGNSA. The length of the CDR3 is 14 residues. Trimming removed 1 base at V and 4 bases at J, with 11 bases between. The CDR3 is CASSLVGRTYEQYF. The CDR3 nucleotides are TGTGCCAGCAGCTTAGTGGGAAGAACTTACGAGCAGTACTTC.

V gene TRBV19 combines with J gene TRBJ1-1; D is ambiguous. Germline V gene data show CDR1 as LNHDA and CDR2 as SQIVND (reference sequence). Deletions cut 5 bases from V and 5 bases from J, with 6 bases between. The CDR3 is made up of 11 amino acids. The CDR3 DNA sequence: TGTGCCAGTAGTGGGTGGACTGAAGCTTTCTTT. Its protein is CASSGWTEAFF.